This entry describes one T cell receptor (beta chain). The data belong to a study of blood T cell repertoires in COVID-19. Study-wide background: COVID-19 samples from acute and convalescent phases originated in the United States, Italy and Spain.

The repertoire was sequenced with immunoSEQ multiplex PCR; TCRdb's copy has only in-frame clones and lacks some. The profile shows tens of thousands of clones, about 87% of them singletons. The receptor was derived from a human donor in a cohort sampled during active COVID-19. The donor label of this sample is uncertain. Source material: peripheral blood.

CDR3 residues: CATPTGVRNSPLHF. The CDR3 DNA is TGTGCCACCCCCACCGGGGTACGGAATTCACCCCTCCACTTT. The chain uses TRBV21-1 and TRBJ1-6. TRBV21-1 is deemed a pseudogene. This CDR3 is built from 14 residues.